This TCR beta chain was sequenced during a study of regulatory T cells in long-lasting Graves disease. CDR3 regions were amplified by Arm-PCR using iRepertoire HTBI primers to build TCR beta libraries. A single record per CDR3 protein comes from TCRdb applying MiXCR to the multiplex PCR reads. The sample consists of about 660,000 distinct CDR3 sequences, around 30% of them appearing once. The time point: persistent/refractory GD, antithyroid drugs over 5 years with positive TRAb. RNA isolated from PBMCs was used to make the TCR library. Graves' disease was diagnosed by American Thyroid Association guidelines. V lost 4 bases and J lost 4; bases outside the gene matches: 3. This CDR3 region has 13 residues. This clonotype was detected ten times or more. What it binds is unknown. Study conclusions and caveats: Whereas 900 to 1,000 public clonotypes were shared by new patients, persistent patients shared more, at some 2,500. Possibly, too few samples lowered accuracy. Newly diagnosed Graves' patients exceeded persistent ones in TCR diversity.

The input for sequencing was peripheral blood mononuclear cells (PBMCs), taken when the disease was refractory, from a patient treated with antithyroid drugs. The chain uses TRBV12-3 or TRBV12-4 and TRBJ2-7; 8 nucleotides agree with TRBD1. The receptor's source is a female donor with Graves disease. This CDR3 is CASSSQGAYEQYF. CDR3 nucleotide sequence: TGTGCCAGCAGTTCCCAGGGGGCATACGAGCAGTACTTC.